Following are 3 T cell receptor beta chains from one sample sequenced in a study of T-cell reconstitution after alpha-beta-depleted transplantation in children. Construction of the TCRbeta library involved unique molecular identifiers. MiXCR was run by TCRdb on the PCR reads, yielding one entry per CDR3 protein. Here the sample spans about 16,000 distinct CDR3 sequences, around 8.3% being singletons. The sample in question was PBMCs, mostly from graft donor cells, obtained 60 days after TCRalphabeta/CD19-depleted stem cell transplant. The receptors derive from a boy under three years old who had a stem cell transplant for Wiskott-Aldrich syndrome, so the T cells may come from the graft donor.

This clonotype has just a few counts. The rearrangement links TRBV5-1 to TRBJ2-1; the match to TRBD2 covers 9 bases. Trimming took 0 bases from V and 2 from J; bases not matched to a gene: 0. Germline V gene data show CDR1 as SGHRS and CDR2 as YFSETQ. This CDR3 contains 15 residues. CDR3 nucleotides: TGCGCCAGCAGCTTGGCTAGCGGGGCCTACAATGAGCAGTTCTTC. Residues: CASSLASGAYNEQFF.

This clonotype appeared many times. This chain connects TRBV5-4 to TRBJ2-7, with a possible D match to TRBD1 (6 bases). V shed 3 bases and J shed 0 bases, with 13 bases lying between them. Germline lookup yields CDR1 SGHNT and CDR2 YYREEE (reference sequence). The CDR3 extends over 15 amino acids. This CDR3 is CASSSRGTSSYEQYF. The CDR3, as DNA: TGTGCCAGCAGCTCAAGGGGGACCAGCTCCTACGAGCAGTACTTC.

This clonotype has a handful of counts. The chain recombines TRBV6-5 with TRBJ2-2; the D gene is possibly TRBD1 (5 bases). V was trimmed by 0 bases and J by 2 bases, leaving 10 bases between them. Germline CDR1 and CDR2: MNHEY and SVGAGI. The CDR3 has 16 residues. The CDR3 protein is CASSYSIQVNTGELFF. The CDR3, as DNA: TGTGCCAGCAGTTACTCGATACAGGTTAACACCGGGGAGCTGTTTTTT.